These T cell receptor beta chains were read from a single sample in a study of blood T cell repertoires in COVID-19. Only in-frame clones appear in the TCRdb table, and some are missing; sequencing was by immunoSEQ multiplex PCR. This table holds around 130,000 clones, about four fifths found once. Specimen: peripheral blood. The receptors stem from a man between 25 and 39 years old with COVID-19, enrolled during active disease. The CDR3 runs from the conserved cysteine through the conserved F or W. D genes are given only for firm matches. Clone size is shown for a subset of rows, as once, few, many or a class of expanded clone.

clone_size	v_call	d_call	j_call	cdr3_aa	cdr3_nt
-	TRBV7-2	TRBD2	TRBJ2-7	CASRRGGEGSYEQYF	TGTGCCAGCCGCCGCGGGGGGGAGGGGTCCTACGAGCAGTACTTC
-	TRBV6-5	-	TRBJ1-6	CASSYSDGPSNSPLHF	TGTGCCAGCAGTTACTCAGACGGCCCTAGTAATTCACCCCTCCACTTT
-	TRBV11-2	-	TRBJ2-7	CASSLDSGGGYEQYF	TGTGCCAGCAGCTTAGATTCGGGGGGCGGCTACGAGCAGTACTTC
-	TRBV7-2	-	TRBJ2-2	CASSPHHPGVGGELFF	TGTGCCAGCAGCCCCCACCACCCAGGGGTAGGCGGGGAGCTGTTTTTT
-	TRBV5-1	-	TRBJ1-1	CASSPTGNTEAFF	TGCGCCAGCAGCCCTACTGGGAACACTGAAGCTTTCTTT
-	TRBV4-1	TRBD1	TRBJ2-7	CASSQRTGFYEQYF	TGCGCCAGCAGCCAAAGGACAGGATTCTACGAGCAGTACTTC
-	TRBV3-1/TRBV3-2	-	TRBJ2-3	CASSHGGAPTYF	TGTGCCAGCAGCCACGGCGGGGCCCCGACATATTTT
-	TRBV11-2	TRBD2	TRBJ2-1	CASSLGQLAGRNEQFF	TGTGCCAGCAGCTTAGGTCAGCTAGCGGGGCGCAATGAGCAGTTCTTC
-	TRBV5-5	TRBD1	TRBJ2-7	CASSTAGQGLYEQYF	TGTGCCAGCAGCACCGCCGGACAGGGTTTATACGAGCAGTACTTC
-	TRBV5-1	TRBD2	TRBJ2-5	CASSPGGLETQYF	TGCGCCAGCAGCCCGGGGGGGCTAGAGACCCAGTACTTC
-	TRBV28	-	TRBJ2-1	CASINGPEGHEQFF	TGTGCCAGCATAAACGGACCCGAGGGCCATGAGCAGTTCTTC
-	TRBV7-3	TRBD2	TRBJ2-2	CASSPRSGGNTGELFF	TGTGCCAGCAGTCCACGTAGCGGGGGGAACACCGGGGAGCTGTTTTTT
-	TRBV6-1	TRBD1	TRBJ2-7	CASSEGQGSYEQYF	TGTGCCAGCAGTGAGGGACAGGGGTCCTACGAGCAGTACTTC
-	TRBV19	-	TRBJ2-5	CASSSGARSLQETQYF	TGTGCCAGTAGTTCAGGGGCCCGATCGCTCCAAGAGACCCAGTACTTC
few	TRBV30	TRBD2	TRBJ2-3	CAWERESTDTQYF	TGTGCCTGGGAGCGGGAGAGCACAGATACGCAGTATTTT
-	TRBV5-1	TRBD1	TRBJ2-1	CASSSGDRISYNEQFF	TGCGCCAGCAGCTCTGGGGACAGAATCTCCTACAATGAGCAGTTCTTC
-	TRBV27	TRBD2	TRBJ2-7	CASSSGTSGIQYF	TGTGCCAGCAGTTCGGGGACTAGCGGGATTCAGTACTTC
-	TRBV19	-	TRBJ1-1	CASRRENTEAFF	TGTGCCAGCCGACGGGAGAACACTGAAGCTTTCTTT
once	TRBV2	TRBD1	TRBJ2-6	CASSERGGQGAGANVLTF	TGTGCCAGCAGTGAAAGGGGGGGACAGGGAGCTGGGGCCAACGTCCTGACTTTC
-	TRBV7-6	-	TRBJ2-3	CASSLGFGGTSTDTQYF	TGTGCCAGCAGCTTAGGTTTTGGCGGCACAAGCACAGATACGCAGTATTTT
-	TRBV6-2/TRBV6-3	-	TRBJ2-1	CASSSTTSSYEQFF	TGTGCCAGCAGCTCTACGACTAGTTCCTATGAGCAGTTCTTC
-	TRBV13	-	TRBJ2-1	CASSPKARSDDNEQFF	TGTGCCAGCAGCCCGAAAGCGAGGAGCGACGACAATGAGCAGTTCTTC
-	TRBV19	TRBD1	TRBJ1-2	CASSPPGQIHYGYTF	TGTGCCAGTAGTCCACCGGGACAGATACACTATGGCTACACCTTC
-	TRBV5-1	TRBD2	TRBJ2-1	CASSSRLAGGRGDEQFF	TGCGCCAGCAGCTCCCGACTAGCGGGAGGGAGAGGCGATGAGCAGTTCTTC
-	TRBV6-5	TRBD2	TRBJ2-1	CASSLRGDNEQFF	TGTGCCAGCAGTCTTCGGGGGGACAATGAGCAGTTCTTC
few	TRBV28	TRBD1	TRBJ1-5	CASRGIDRVNQPQHF	TGTGCCAGCAGAGGGATCGACAGGGTAAATCAGCCCCAGCATTTT
-	TRBV6-6	TRBD2	TRBJ2-5	CASTAYRLAGEETQYF	TGTGCCAGCACCGCCTACAGACTAGCGGGAGAGGAGACCCAGTACTTC
-	TRBV19	-	TRBJ2-1	CASSKQSSYNEQFF	TGTGCCAGTAGTAAACAGAGCTCCTACAATGAGCAGTTCTTC
-	TRBV11-2	TRBD1	TRBJ1-2	CASSFRDRGFGYTF	TGTGCCAGCAGCTTTCGGGACAGGGGGTTCGGCTACACCTTC
-	TRBV2	TRBD1	TRBJ2-7	CASGEPGQKATSEQYF	TGTGCCAGCGGGGAGCCGGGACAGAAAGCAACGAGTGAGCAGTACTTC
once	TRBV5-1	TRBD2	TRBJ2-1	CASSFETSSHEQFF	TGCGCCAGCAGCTTCGAGACTAGCAGCCATGAGCAGTTCTTC
-	TRBV5-5	TRBD1	TRBJ1-6	CASSLRQGNSPLHF	TGTGCCAGCAGCTTGAGACAGGGAAATTCACCCCTCCACTTT
-	TRBV3-1/TRBV3-2	TRBD2	TRBJ2-3	CASSQDWARGAGGPADTQYF	TGTGCCAGCAGCCAAGATTGGGCCAGGGGAGCGGGAGGTCCCGCAGATACGCAGTATTTT
-	TRBV5-4	-	TRBJ2-7	CASSVGWLSGYEQYF	TGTGCCAGCAGCGTGGGATGGCTTAGCGGCTACGAGCAGTACTTC
-	TRBV7-3	TRBD2	TRBJ2-1	CASSLGTSGADEQFF	TGTGCCAGCAGCTTAGGGACTAGCGGGGCCGATGAGCAGTTCTTC
-	TRBV19	TRBD1	TRBJ1-2	CASSMRTGEVGGYTF	TGTGCCAGTAGTATGAGGACAGGGGAGGTCGGCGGCTACACCTTC
-	TRBV4-2	-	TRBJ2-7	CASSQAADSLSYEQYF	TGTGCCAGCAGCCAAGCCGCCGACTCCCTTTCCTACGAGCAGTACTTC
-	TRBV7-2	-	TRBJ1-3	CASSPQRGMGGNTIYF	TGTGCCAGCAGCCCCCAACGGGGGATGGGTGGAAACACCATATATTTT
few	TRBV6-5	-	TRBJ2-7	CASSYAGAVSYEQYF	TGTGCCAGCAGTTACGCGGGGGCAGTATCCTACGAGCAGTACTTC
-	TRBV5-1	TRBD1	TRBJ1-3	CASSPGQGAGNTIYF	TGCGCCAGCAGCCCGGGACAGGGGGCGGGAAACACCATATATTTT
-	TRBV5-1	TRBD1	TRBJ1-3	CASSDDRVAGNTIYF	TGCGCCAGCAGCGACGACAGGGTTGCCGGAAACACCATATATTTT
-	TRBV4-3	TRBD1	TRBJ2-2	CASSQERQGASTGELFF	TGCGCCAGCAGCCAAGAAAGGCAGGGGGCTAGCACCGGGGAGCTGTTTTTT
-	TRBV15	TRBD1	TRBJ1-2	CATSRPLTGERYGYTF	TGTGCCACCAGCAGACCTCTGACAGGGGAGAGATATGGCTACACCTTC
-	TRBV28	TRBD2	TRBJ2-1	CASSTWTSGYNEQFF	TGTGCCAGCAGTACCTGGACTAGCGGCTACAATGAGCAGTTCTTC
once	TRBV2	TRBD1	TRBJ1-4	CASSGGQGYEKLFF	TGTGCCAGCAGTGGCGGACAGGGGTACGAAAAACTGTTTTTT
-	TRBV2	TRBD2	TRBJ2-1	CASSVGGLAGDREQFF	TGTGCCAGCAGTGTGGGTGGACTAGCGGGAGATAGGGAGCAGTTCTTC
-	TRBV3-1/TRBV3-2	TRBD2	TRBJ2-3	CASSLKLAGVTDTQYF	TGTGCCAGCAGCCTGAAGCTAGCGGGAGTAACGGATACGCAGTATTTT
-	TRBV19	-	TRBJ2-7	CASTATGSSYEQYF	TGTGCCAGCACCGCCACAGGGAGCTCCTACGAGCAGTACTTC
-	TRBV15	-	TRBJ2-7	CATSRESDAYEQYF	TGTGCCACCAGCAGAGAGAGCGACGCCTACGAGCAGTACTTC
-	TRBV11-2	-	TRBJ1-5	CASSPGSSNQPQHF	TGTGCCAGCAGCCCAGGGTCTAGCAATCAGCCCCAGCATTTT
few	TRBV18	TRBD2	TRBJ2-2	CASSRLAANTGELFF	TGTGCCAGCTCACGACTAGCGGCGAACACCGGGGAGCTGTTTTTT
-	TRBV3-1/TRBV3-2	-	TRBJ2-7	CASSQDGGPNF	TGTGCCAGCAGCCAAGATGGGGGCCCGAACTTC
-	TRBV28	-	TRBJ1-5	CASSLGGGGNQPQHF	TGTGCCAGCAGTTTGGGAGGCGGTGGCAATCAGCCCCAGCATTTT
few	TRBV4-3	-	TRBJ1-2	CASSQDRGGPHYGYTF	TGCGCCAGCAGCCAAGATCGGGGGGGGCCGCACTATGGCTACACCTTC
-	TRBV30	-	TRBJ2-7	CAWGSPGYEQYF	TGTGCCTGGGGGTCCCCCGGCTACGAGCAGTACTTC
-	TRBV28	-	TRBJ2-7	CASSFRGAIYEQYF	TGTGCCAGCAGTTTTCGGGGGGCAATCTACGAGCAGTACTTC
-	TRBV5-1	TRBD1	TRBJ1-1	CASSQDRGEAFF	TGCGCCAGCAGCCAAGACAGGGGAGAAGCTTTCTTT
-	TRBV11-2	-	TRBJ1-1	CASSTRRTNTEAFF	TGTGCCAGCAGCACGAGGCGAACGAACACTGAAGCTTTCTTT
-	TRBV5-6	-	TRBJ2-5	CASSLVSREETQYF	TGTGCCAGCAGCTTGGTGTCCAGGGAAGAGACCCAGTACTTC